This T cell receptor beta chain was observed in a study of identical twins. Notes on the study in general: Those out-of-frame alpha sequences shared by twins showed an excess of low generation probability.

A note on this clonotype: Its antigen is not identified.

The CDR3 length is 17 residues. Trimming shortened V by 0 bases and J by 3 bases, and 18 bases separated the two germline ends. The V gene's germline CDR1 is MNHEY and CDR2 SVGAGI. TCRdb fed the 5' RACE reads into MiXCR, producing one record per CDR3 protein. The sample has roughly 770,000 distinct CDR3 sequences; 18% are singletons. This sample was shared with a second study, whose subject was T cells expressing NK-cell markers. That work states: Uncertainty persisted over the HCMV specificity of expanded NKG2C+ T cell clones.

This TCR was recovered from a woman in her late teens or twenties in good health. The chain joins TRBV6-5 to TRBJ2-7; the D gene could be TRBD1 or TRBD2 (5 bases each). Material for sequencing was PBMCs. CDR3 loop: CASSYSSGTASYYEQYF. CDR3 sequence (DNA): TGTGCCAGCAGTTACTCGTCTGGGACGGCGTCCTACTACGAGCAGTACTTC.